This T cell receptor beta chain was sequenced in a study of T cell changes during pregnancy in multiple sclerosis (dated by TCRdb to the late 2010s). Study-level background: Changes in the T cell repertoire over the course of pregnancy were examined in this study in women with multiple sclerosis.

Library method: the immunoSEQ multiplex PCR assay. Imported from immuneACCESS, the table was reduced by TCRdb to in-frame sequences with V and J called. These copies leave out some clones; in studies compared against another copy, an unresolved V gene accounts for under half, and the cause of the remainder is not known. This sample lists 70,000 to 95,000 clones; roughly 93% were detected once. In total, the top ten clones hold roughly 2.5% of the sample. The CDR3 numbers 14 residues from cysteine through phenylalanine. The only DNA kept is the CDR3, 42 bases in frame from the first base. V and J lose 2 bases and 2 bases, and a span of 8 bases separates them. As encoded in the germline V gene, CDR1 is KGHSH while CDR2 is LQKENI. This clone has a single count. Its antigen is not yet known. Per-base quality was not reported, and no clone a single base away is much larger than it.

The sequence was collected from a female donor with multiple sclerosis, enrolled in a pregnancy study. The receptor chain draws on TRBV18 and TRBJ2-3, with no D gene named confidently. Sequenced material: peripheral blood, taken in the second trimester of pregnancy. The CDR3: CASSPTPLTDTQYF. At the DNA level, the sequence is TGTGCCAGCTCACCAACCCCACTCACAGATACGCAGTATTTT.